This TCR beta chain was profiled in a study of T cell changes during pregnancy in multiple sclerosis. TCRdb's table, derived via immunoSEQ multiplex PCR, lists solely in-frame clones and lacks some. The data hold 15,000 to 25,000 clones, with about 88% observed a single time. This TCR was sampled from a female donor in good health, enrolled as a control in a pregnancy study. The sample here was CD8+ T cells from peripheral blood mononuclear cells, taken in the third trimester of pregnancy.

The CDR3 loop reads CASRDVGQSSYNEQFF. As DNA, the CDR3 is TGTGCCAGCAGGGACGTAGGACAGAGCTCCTACAATGAGCAGTTCTTC. The chain joins TRBV2 to TRBJ2-1; D may be TRBD1 (6 bases). The CDR3 totals 16 residues. Per germline, CDR1 SNHLY and CDR2 FYNNEI. The V gene lost 6 bases and the J gene lost 0 bases, with 15 bases spanning the gap.